The T cell receptor beta chain under discussion was sequenced for a study of CD8+ T cells in alopecia areata. Looking at the study overall: It was 6 to 18 months of tofacitinib, and then there were 6 months off drug.

The sample holds a few counts of this clone. No antigen is known for it. The treatment denotes: oral pan-JAK inhibitor, 5-10 mg twice daily. Peripheral blood and lesional scalp punch biopsies came from alopecia areata patients. Study results and limitations: Higher clonality was seen in lesional scalp than in normal scalp, especially in alopecia totalis/universalis.

RNA was isolated and reverse transcribed to cDNA, the sequencing template. TCRdb's table, derived via immunoSEQ multiplex PCR, lists solely in-frame clones and lacks some. Of about 270,000 clones in the sample, 60% were seen once. V lost 3 bases to trimming and J lost 3 bases, with 21 bases between them. In germline, CDR1 is LGHNA, CDR2 YNFKEQ. The CDR3 spans 18 residues. The source was CD4+ T cells sorted from blood, collected at week 52, from a patient treated with tofacitinib. The clonotype was recovered from a human donor with alopecia areata. The rearrangement joins TRBV4-2 to TRBJ2-1; D is perhaps TRBD1 or TRBD2 (5 bases each). CDR3 loop: CASSHRGPSHEGYNEQFF. The CDR3 DNA reads as TGTGCCAGCAGCCACCGGGGACCCTCCCATGAAGGCTACAATGAGCAGTTCTTC.